This T cell receptor beta chain appears in the sequencing data of a study of T cell clonality in common variable immunodeficiency. Study-wide findings and caveats: Fewer deletions and N-nucleotide insertions were reportedly seen in common variable immunodeficiency TCR beta sequences.

Data came from immunoSEQ multiplex PCR; TCRdb stores just in-frame clones and leaves some out. This sample includes about 42,000 clones with no singletons; its ten biggest clones take up 2.5% to 3%. This clone was seen repeatedly, ten times or more. Its target is unknown. The sequence runs out 3 residues before the end of the CDR3; the remainder is reconstructed from the germline J gene. The CDR3 has 16 amino acids. Per germline, CDR1 MNHEY and CDR2 SMNVEV (reference sequence). Trimming cost V 0 bases and J 6 bases, with 18 bases left between them. Sequenced input: peripheral blood mononuclear cells. The sequence came from a person aged 18 to 75 in good health. The chain carries TRBV27 and TRBJ2-7, with D perhaps TRBD1 (6 bases). This CDR3 is CASSLSGTGIRFEQYF. Incomplete CDR3 DNA: TGTGCCAGCAGTTTATCCGGTACAGGGATACGGTTCGAG.